This entry is about one T cell receptor beta chain. No antigen is known for it. Germline loops: CDR1 SGHRS, CDR2 YFSETQ. V was trimmed by 4 bases and J by 3 bases, leaving 19 bases between them. The CDR3 length is 16 residues. Data came from immunoSEQ multiplex PCR; TCRdb stores just in-frame clones and leaves some out. The sample shows about 110,000 clones, over 75% of them seen only once. The sample comes from a study of T cell responses to AZD1222 COVID-19 vaccine. Study observations and caveats: The span of vaccine-associated CD4 TCRs extended across spike, with dominance at 160-218 and 743-854. Nearly half of the spike-specific TCRs reportedly recognize variant regions that carry no mutations. White British donors predominated, females outnumbered males, and clonal diversity was possibly underestimated.

The chain is built from TRBV5-1 and TRBJ1-2; a possible D gene is TRBD1 (5 bases). The sequence was obtained from an adult in good health. This specimen was peripheral blood, taken on day 0 of AZD1222 vaccination. In DNA, the CDR3 is TGCGCCAGCAGCGGGGGACGGAACAGGAACGACTATGGCTACACCTTC. Amino acid sequence: CASSGGRNRNDYGYTF.